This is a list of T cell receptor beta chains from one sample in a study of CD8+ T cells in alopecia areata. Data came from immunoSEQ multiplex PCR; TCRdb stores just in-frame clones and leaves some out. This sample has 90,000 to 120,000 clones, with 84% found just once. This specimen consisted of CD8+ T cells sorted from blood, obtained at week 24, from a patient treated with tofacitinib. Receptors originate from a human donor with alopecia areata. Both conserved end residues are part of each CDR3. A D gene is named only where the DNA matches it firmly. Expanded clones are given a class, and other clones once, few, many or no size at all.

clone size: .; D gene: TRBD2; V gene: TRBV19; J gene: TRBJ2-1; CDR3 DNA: TGTGCCAGTAACGGCGGGGGCTACAATGAGCAGTTCTTC; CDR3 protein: CASNGGGYNEQFF
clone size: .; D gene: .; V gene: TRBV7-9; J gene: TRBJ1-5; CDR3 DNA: TGTGCCAGCAGTTCGGGACCTAGTCAGCCCCAGCATTTT; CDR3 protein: CASSSGPSQPQHF
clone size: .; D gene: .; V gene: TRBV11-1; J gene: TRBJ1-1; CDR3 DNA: TGTGCCAGCAGCTCAACCCCTCGGGGGGGGAACACTGAAGCTTTCTTT; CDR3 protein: CASSSTPRGGNTEAFF
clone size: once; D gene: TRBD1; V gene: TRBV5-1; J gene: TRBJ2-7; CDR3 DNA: TGCGCCAGCGGTGACGGGACAGGGCCCGACGAGCAGTACTTC; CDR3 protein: CASGDGTGPDEQYF
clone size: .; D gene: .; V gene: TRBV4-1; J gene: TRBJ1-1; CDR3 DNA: TGCGCCAGCAGCTCCGGGACACTGAACACTGAAGCTTTCTTT; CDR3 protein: CASSSGTLNTEAFF
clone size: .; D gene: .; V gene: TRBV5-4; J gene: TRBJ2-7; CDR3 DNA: TGTGCCAGCAGCTTGGAGACGGTTAGCTCCTACGAGCAGTACTTC; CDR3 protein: CASSLETVSSYEQYF
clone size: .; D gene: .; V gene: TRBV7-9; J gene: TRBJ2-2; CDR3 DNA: TGTGCCAGCAGCCCCGAACTGAACACCGGGGAGCTGTTTTTT; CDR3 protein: CASSPELNTGELFF
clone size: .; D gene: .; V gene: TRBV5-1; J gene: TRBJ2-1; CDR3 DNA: TGCGCCAGCAGCGTGGCCTACGGATCCTACAATGAGCAGTTCTTC; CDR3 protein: CASSVAYGSYNEQFF
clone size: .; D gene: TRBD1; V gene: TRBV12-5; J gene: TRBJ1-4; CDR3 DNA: TGTGCTAGTGGTTTGGGGGACAGGGGTGAAAAACTGTTTTTT; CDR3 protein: CASGLGDRGEKLFF
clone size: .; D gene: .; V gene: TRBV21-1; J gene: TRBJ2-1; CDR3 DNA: TGTGCCAGCAGCAAAGGTTCTAGCGGGGGGGTTAGCTCCTACAATGAGCAGTTCTTC; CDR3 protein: CASSKGSSGGVSSYNEQFF
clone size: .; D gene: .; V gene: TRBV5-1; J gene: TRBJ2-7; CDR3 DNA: TGCGCCAGCAGCCATCCAGATTACGAGCAGTACTTC; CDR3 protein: CASSHPDYEQYF
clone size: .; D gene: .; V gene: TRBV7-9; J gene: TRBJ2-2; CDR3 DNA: TGTGCCAGCAGCTTAGGACAATACGACGCCGGGGAGCTGTTTTTT; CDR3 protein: CASSLGQYDAGELFF
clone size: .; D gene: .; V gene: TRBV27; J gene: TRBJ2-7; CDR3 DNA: TGTGCCAGCAGCCCCCGTCCCCTGGGCTCCTACGAGCAGTACTTC; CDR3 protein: CASSPRPLGSYEQYF
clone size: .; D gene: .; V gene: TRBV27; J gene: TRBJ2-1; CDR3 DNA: TGTGCCAGCAGCCGGAAGGGTTGGAATGAGCAGTTCTTC; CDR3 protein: CASSRKGWNEQFF
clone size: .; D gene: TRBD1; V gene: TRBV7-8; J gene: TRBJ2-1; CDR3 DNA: TGTGCCAGCAGCTTACTCGGACAGGGGGTTATAGTCGATGAGCAGTTCTTC; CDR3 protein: CASSLLGQGVIVDEQFF
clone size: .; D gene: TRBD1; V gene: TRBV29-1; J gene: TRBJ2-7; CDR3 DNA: TGCAGCGTTGAAACAGGGGTCGAGCAGTACTTC; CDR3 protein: CSVETGVEQYF
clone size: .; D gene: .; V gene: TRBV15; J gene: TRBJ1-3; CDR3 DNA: TGTGCCACCAGCAGAGAAGGTCCTGGAAACACCATATATTTT; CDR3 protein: CATSREGPGNTIYF
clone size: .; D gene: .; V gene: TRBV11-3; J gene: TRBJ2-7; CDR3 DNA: TGTGCCAGCAGCTCCGATGGGAAATTTAACTCCTACGAGCAGTACTTC; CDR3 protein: CASSSDGKFNSYEQYF
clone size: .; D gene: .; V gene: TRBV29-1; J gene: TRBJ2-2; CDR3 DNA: TGCAGCGTTGAGCAGGTTAACACCGGGGAGCTGTTTTTT; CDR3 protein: CSVEQVNTGELFF
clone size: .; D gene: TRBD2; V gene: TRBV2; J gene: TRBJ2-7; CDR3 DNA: TGTGCCAGCAGCGAGACCGGGACTAGACCCTACGAGCAGTACTTC; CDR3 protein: CASSETGTRPYEQYF
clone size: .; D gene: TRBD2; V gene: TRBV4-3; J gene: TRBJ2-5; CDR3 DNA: TGCGCCAGCAGCCAAGATAGCGGGGGGGCCCGGGAGACCCAGTACTTC; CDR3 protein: CASSQDSGGARETQYF
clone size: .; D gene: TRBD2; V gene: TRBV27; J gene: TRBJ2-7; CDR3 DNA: TGTGCCAGCAGTTTAAGGAGCGGGAGCTCCTACGAGCAGTACTTC; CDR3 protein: CASSLRSGSSYEQYF
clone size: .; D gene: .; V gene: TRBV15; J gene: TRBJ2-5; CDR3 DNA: TGTGCCACCAGCAGAGATAAGCAGGAGACCCAGTACTTC; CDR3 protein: CATSRDKQETQYF
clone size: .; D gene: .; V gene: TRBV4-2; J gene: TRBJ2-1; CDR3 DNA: TGTGCCAGCAGCCAAGGAGCCCAATCTGCCTACAATGAGCAGTTCTTC; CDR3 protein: CASSQGAQSAYNEQFF
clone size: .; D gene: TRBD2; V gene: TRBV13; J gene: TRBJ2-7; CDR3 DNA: TGTGCCAGCAGCGTTGGGACTAGCGGGGTTGAGCAGTACTTC; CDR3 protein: CASSVGTSGVEQYF
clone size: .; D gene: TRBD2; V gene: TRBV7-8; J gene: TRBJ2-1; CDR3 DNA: TGTGCCAGCAGCCGAACCGCGGGGGCCTACAATGAGCAGTTCTTC; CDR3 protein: CASSRTAGAYNEQFF
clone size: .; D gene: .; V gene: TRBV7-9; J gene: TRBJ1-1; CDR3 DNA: TGTGCCAGCAGCTTCAAAGGTAGTGAAGCTTTCTTT; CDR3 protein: CASSFKGSEAFF
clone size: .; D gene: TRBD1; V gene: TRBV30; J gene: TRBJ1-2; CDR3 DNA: TGTGCCTGGAGCACCGCCCGACAGGGGTTATATGGCTACACCTTC; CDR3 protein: CAWSTARQGLYGYTF
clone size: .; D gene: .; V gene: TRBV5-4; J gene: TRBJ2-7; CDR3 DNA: TGTGCCAGCAGCTTATGGCCCGGGGGCTACGAGCAGTACTTC; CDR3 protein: CASSLWPGGYEQYF
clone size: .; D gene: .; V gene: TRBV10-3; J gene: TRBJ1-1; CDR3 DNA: TGTGCCATCAGATCGGGACCCGGAGGGGTCACTGAAGCTTTCTTT; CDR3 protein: CAIRSGPGGVTEAFF
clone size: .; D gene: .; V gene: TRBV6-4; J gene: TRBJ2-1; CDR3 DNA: TGTGCCATGAGGACCGACACATACAATGAGCAGTTCTTC; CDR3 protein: CAMRTDTYNEQFF
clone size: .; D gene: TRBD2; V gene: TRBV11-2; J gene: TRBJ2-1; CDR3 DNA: TGTGCCAGCAGCCCGCCTAGCGGGGGGGCGCCCAATGAGCAGTTCTTC; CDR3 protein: CASSPPSGGAPNEQFF
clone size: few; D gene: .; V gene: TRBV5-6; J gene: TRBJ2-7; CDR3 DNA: TGTGCCAGCAGCTTGCCCAGGGAGAAGTCCTCCTACGAGCAGTACTTC; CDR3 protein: CASSLPREKSSYEQYF
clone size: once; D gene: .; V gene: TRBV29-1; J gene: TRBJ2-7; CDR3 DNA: TGCAGCGTTGAATTCGGGGACCTAACCTACTCGCTCCACCTCGGGCAGTACTTC; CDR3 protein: CSVEFGDLTYSLHLGQYF
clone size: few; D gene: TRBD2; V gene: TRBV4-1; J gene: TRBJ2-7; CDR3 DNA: TGCGCCAGCAGCCAAGAACTAGCGTACTACGAGCAGTACTTC; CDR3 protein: CASSQELAYYEQYF
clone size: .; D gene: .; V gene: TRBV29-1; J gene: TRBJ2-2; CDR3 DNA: TGCAGCGTTGAAGATGTCCGGGACACCAACACCGGGGAGCTGTTTTTT; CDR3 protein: CSVEDVRDTNTGELFF
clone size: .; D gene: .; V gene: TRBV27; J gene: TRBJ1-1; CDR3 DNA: TGTGCCAGCAGTCAAACGCATGTCTCTGAAGCTTTCTTT; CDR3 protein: CASSQTHVSEAFF
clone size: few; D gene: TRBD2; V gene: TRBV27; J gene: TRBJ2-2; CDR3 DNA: TGTGCCAGCAAGGTAGCGGGGGCGTTTGGGGAGCTGTTTTTT; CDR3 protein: CASKVAGAFGELFF
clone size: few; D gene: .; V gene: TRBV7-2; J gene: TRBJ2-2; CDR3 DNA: TGTGCCAGCAGCCCCTTACACACCGGGGAGCTGTTTTTT; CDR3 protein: CASSPLHTGELFF
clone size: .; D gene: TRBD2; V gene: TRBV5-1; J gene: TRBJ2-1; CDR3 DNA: TGCGCCAGCAGCACAGCGGGGGGGAATAACAATGAGCAGTTCTTC; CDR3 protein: CASSTAGGNNNEQFF
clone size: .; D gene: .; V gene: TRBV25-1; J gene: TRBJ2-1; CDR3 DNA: TGTGCCAGCAGTGGGCCCAGATCCCTACTCAATGAGCAGTTCTTC; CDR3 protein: CASSGPRSLLNEQFF
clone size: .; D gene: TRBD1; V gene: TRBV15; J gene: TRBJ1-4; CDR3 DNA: TGTGCCACCAGCAGCGAAGGGACAGATAAAACAACTAATGAAAAACTGTTTTTT; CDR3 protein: CATSSEGTDKTTNEKLFF
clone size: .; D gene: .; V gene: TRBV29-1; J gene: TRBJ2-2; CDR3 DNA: TGCAGCGTTGAAGTAGGGGTTATCCCGGGGGAGCTGTTTTTT; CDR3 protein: CSVEVGVIPGELFF
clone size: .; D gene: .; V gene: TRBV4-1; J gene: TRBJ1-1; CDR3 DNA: TGCGCCAGCAGCCAAGAACGGCGGAACACTGAAGCTTTCTTT; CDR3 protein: CASSQERRNTEAFF
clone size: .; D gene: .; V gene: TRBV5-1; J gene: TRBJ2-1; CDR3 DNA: TGCGCCAGCAGCTTGTCGGCAGGGTACGGTGAGCAGTTCTTC; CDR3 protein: CASSLSAGYGEQFF
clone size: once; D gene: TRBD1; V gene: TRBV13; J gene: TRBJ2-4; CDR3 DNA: TGTGCCAGCAGCATCGGGACAGGGAGTAACATTCAGTACTTC; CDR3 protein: CASSIGTGSNIQYF
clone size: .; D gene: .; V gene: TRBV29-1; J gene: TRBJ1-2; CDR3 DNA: TGCAGCGTTGAAGACACCGCTAACTATGGCTACACCTTC; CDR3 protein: CSVEDTANYGYTF
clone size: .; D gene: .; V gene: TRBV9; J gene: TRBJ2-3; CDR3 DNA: TGTGCCAGCAGCGTTGGTGCCAGGGCTACAGATACGCAGTATTTT; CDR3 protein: CASSVGARATDTQYF
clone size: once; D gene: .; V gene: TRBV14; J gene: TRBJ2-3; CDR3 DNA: TGTGCCAGCAGCCAAGAGAAGGGCAGAAGCACAGATACGCAGTATTTT; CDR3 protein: CASSQEKGRSTDTQYF
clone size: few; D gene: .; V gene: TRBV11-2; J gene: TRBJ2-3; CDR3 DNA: TGTGCCAGCAGCTCCCCCCCCGGGCGGGGTGATACGCAGTATTTT; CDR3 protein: CASSSPPGRGDTQYF
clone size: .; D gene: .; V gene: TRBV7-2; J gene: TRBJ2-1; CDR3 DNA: TGTGCCAGCAGCTTAGTGGTAGTGGTAGGGGTTGCAGGCAATGAGCAGTTCTTC; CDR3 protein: CASSLVVVVGVAGNEQFF
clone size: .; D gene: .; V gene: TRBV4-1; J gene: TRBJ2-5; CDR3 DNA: TGCGCCAGCAGCCAATCTCCGGGACAACCATCTCAAGAGACCCAGTACTTC; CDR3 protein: CASSQSPGQPSQETQYF